Listed below are T cell receptor beta chains from one sample, sequenced in a study of blood T cell repertoires in COVID-19. Libraries were prepared by immunoSEQ multiplex PCR; TCRdb keeps only in-frame clonotypes and omits some of them. The table lists about 160,000 clones, 70% to 90% of them singletons. The sample consisted of peripheral blood. These receptors were collected from a man aged 35-49 years with acute or convalescent COVID-19. CDR3s include the opening cysteine and the closing phenylalanine or tryptophan. Each record gives: V gene, J gene, clone size, D gene, CDR3 DNA, CDR3 protein. The D gene is left open where the match is weak. Some rows mark clone size as missing; the rest say once, few, many or name a class of expanded clone.

v_call: TRBV5-5; j_call: TRBJ2-7; clone_size: NA; d_call: TRBD1; cdr3_nt: TGTGCCAGCAGCTTGGATAGACAGGGGGGTGTGTACTTC; cdr3_aa: CASSLDRQGGVYF
v_call: TRBV27; j_call: TRBJ2-7; clone_size: once; d_call: NA; cdr3_nt: TGTGCCAGAGGAGAGGGAGTCGACGAGCAGTACTTC; cdr3_aa: CARGEGVDEQYF
v_call: TRBV7-2; j_call: TRBJ1-4; clone_size: NA; d_call: TRBD1; cdr3_nt: TGTGCCAGCAGCTTAGGGGACAGGGGGCGACTGTTTTTT; cdr3_aa: CASSLGDRGRLFF
v_call: TRBV4-1; j_call: TRBJ1-3; clone_size: NA; d_call: NA; cdr3_nt: TGCGCCAGCAGCCAAGAAAACACCTCTGGAAACACCATATATTTT; cdr3_aa: CASSQENTSGNTIYF
v_call: TRBV6-5; j_call: TRBJ1-1; clone_size: NA; d_call: NA; cdr3_nt: TGTGCCAGCAGTTACGAAGGAGCGGGGGAAGCTTTCTTT; cdr3_aa: CASSYEGAGEAFF
v_call: TRBV11-1; j_call: TRBJ2-7; clone_size: few; d_call: NA; cdr3_nt: TGTGCCAGCAGCTTAGCCAGGTCCTACGAGCAGTACTTC; cdr3_aa: CASSLARSYEQYF
v_call: TRBV7-9; j_call: TRBJ1-4; clone_size: NA; d_call: NA; cdr3_nt: TGTGCCAGCAGCTTAGCGGCAGCAACTAATGAAAAACTGTTTTTT; cdr3_aa: CASSLAAATNEKLFF
v_call: TRBV6-5; j_call: TRBJ1-6; clone_size: NA; d_call: NA; cdr3_nt: TGTGCCAGCTCGCAGGCTAATTCACCCCTCCACTTT; cdr3_aa: CASSQANSPLHF
v_call: TRBV5-1; j_call: TRBJ1-2; clone_size: NA; d_call: TRBD1; cdr3_nt: TGCGCCAGGGGGGACAGGGAGAGATATGGCTACACCTTC; cdr3_aa: CARGDRERYGYTF
v_call: TRBV7-8; j_call: TRBJ2-5; clone_size: NA; d_call: NA; cdr3_nt: TGTGCCAGCAGCCTACCGGCCCCCCTCGGCCCCTCGGGGGAGACCCAGTACTTC; cdr3_aa: CASSLPAPLGPSGETQYF
v_call: TRBV10-3; j_call: TRBJ1-4; clone_size: NA; d_call: NA; cdr3_nt: TGTGCCACCATGACAGGTGGTGATGAAAAACTGTTTTTT; cdr3_aa: CATMTGGDEKLFF
v_call: TRBV5-1; j_call: TRBJ2-7; clone_size: NA; d_call: TRBD1; cdr3_nt: TGCGCCAGCAGCAGGGACAGCTACGAGCAGTACTTC; cdr3_aa: CASSRDSYEQYF
v_call: TRBV7-2; j_call: TRBJ2-7; clone_size: once; d_call: TRBD2; cdr3_nt: TGTGCCAGCAGTTCATCGCGGGGGGGCCAGCAGTACTTC; cdr3_aa: CASSSSRGGQQYF
v_call: TRBV7-9; j_call: TRBJ2-3; clone_size: NA; d_call: NA; cdr3_nt: TGTGCCAGCATTGGGACAACAGATACGCAGTATTTT; cdr3_aa: CASIGTTDTQYF
v_call: TRBV7-2; j_call: TRBJ1-4; clone_size: NA; d_call: NA; cdr3_nt: TGTGCCAGCAGCTTACGCCCGTTACAGGGAACTAATGAAAAACTGTTTTTT; cdr3_aa: CASSLRPLQGTNEKLFF
v_call: TRBV11-2; j_call: TRBJ2-5; clone_size: NA; d_call: NA; cdr3_nt: TGTGCCAGCAGCACTGCGTACCAAGAGACCCAGTACTTC; cdr3_aa: CASSTAYQETQYF
v_call: TRBV30; j_call: TRBJ1-6; clone_size: NA; d_call: TRBD1; cdr3_nt: TGTGCCTGGAGGGCGAGAGATTTCTTCGGGACAGGCTATAATTCACCCCTCCACTTT; cdr3_aa: CAWRARDFFGTGYNSPLHF
v_call: TRBV20-1; j_call: TRBJ1-5; clone_size: NA; d_call: NA; cdr3_nt: TGCAGTGCTAGTTTGGCAAACACCCTCAATCAGCCCCAGCATTTT; cdr3_aa: CSASLANTLNQPQHF
v_call: TRBV11-2; j_call: TRBJ1-2; clone_size: NA; d_call: TRBD1; cdr3_nt: TGTGCCAGCAGACGTACAGGGGACTATGGCTACACCTTC; cdr3_aa: CASRRTGDYGYTF
v_call: TRBV27; j_call: TRBJ1-2; clone_size: NA; d_call: NA; cdr3_nt: TGTGCCAGCAGCCCCGACGCCTCAGGGGCGATTGGCTACACCTTC; cdr3_aa: CASSPDASGAIGYTF
v_call: TRBV3-1/TRBV3-2; j_call: TRBJ2-5; clone_size: once; d_call: TRBD1; cdr3_nt: TGTGCCAGCAGCCCGACAGGGGACGGGACCCAGTACTTC; cdr3_aa: CASSPTGDGTQYF
v_call: TRBV7-2; j_call: TRBJ1-2; clone_size: NA; d_call: TRBD1; cdr3_nt: TGTGCCAGCAGCTTACGGTTCACAGGGGGCATGGGTGGCTACACCTTC; cdr3_aa: CASSLRFTGGMGGYTF
v_call: TRBV3-1/TRBV3-2; j_call: TRBJ1-5; clone_size: NA; d_call: NA; cdr3_nt: TGTGCCAGCAGCCACCAGGGTATCGGACAGCCCCAGCATTTT; cdr3_aa: CASSHQGIGQPQHF
v_call: TRBV28; j_call: TRBJ2-5; clone_size: NA; d_call: NA; cdr3_nt: TGTGCCAGCAGTTCGGAGGTGGTTTCGAGGGAGACCCAGTACTTC; cdr3_aa: CASSSEVVSRETQYF
v_call: TRBV9; j_call: TRBJ1-4; clone_size: NA; d_call: NA; cdr3_nt: TGTGCCAGCAGCCTCCGGGGGGGACTCAATGAAAAACTGTTTTTT; cdr3_aa: CASSLRGGLNEKLFF
v_call: TRBV7-2; j_call: TRBJ1-2; clone_size: NA; d_call: TRBD1; cdr3_nt: TGTGCCAGCAGCTTAGGAGCAGGGGGCAGCTATGGCTACACCTTC; cdr3_aa: CASSLGAGGSYGYTF
v_call: TRBV6-1; j_call: TRBJ1-5; clone_size: NA; d_call: NA; cdr3_nt: TGTGCCAGCAGTGAATGGGGAGGTCAGCCCCAGCATTTT; cdr3_aa: CASSEWGGQPQHF
v_call: TRBV24-1; j_call: TRBJ2-1; clone_size: NA; d_call: TRBD1; cdr3_nt: TGTGCCACCAGTGCCACCCGGGACAGGGGGACCTACAATGAGCAGTTCTTC; cdr3_aa: CATSATRDRGTYNEQFF
v_call: TRBV5-4; j_call: TRBJ1-1; clone_size: NA; d_call: NA; cdr3_nt: TGTGCCAGCAGCTTGGGACAGGTGAACACTGAAGCTTTCTTT; cdr3_aa: CASSLGQVNTEAFF
v_call: TRBV19; j_call: TRBJ2-1; clone_size: NA; d_call: TRBD2; cdr3_nt: TGTGCCAGTAGTATAGCTGGAGCGGGGTTCTACAATGAGCAGTTCTTC; cdr3_aa: CASSIAGAGFYNEQFF
v_call: TRBV5-1; j_call: TRBJ1-3; clone_size: NA; d_call: TRBD1; cdr3_nt: TGCGCCAGCAGCCCGGACAGGAGCTCTGGAAACACCATATATTTT; cdr3_aa: CASSPDRSSGNTIYF
v_call: TRBV6-2/TRBV6-3; j_call: TRBJ2-5; clone_size: NA; d_call: NA; cdr3_nt: TGTGCCAGCAGTTACGGGCCAGGAAACCAAGAGACCCAGTACTTC; cdr3_aa: CASSYGPGNQETQYF
v_call: TRBV27; j_call: TRBJ2-1; clone_size: NA; d_call: TRBD1; cdr3_nt: TGTGCCAGCACTCGGACAGGGATGTACAATGAGCAGTTCTTC; cdr3_aa: CASTRTGMYNEQFF
v_call: TRBV6-6; j_call: TRBJ1-2; clone_size: NA; d_call: NA; cdr3_nt: TGTGCCAGCAGTTACGGAGCCCGGGGACTCTATGGCTACACCTTC; cdr3_aa: CASSYGARGLYGYTF
v_call: TRBV5-7; j_call: TRBJ2-1; clone_size: NA; d_call: NA; cdr3_nt: TGTGCCAGCAGCTGGGGGCAGTGGGGATCGGAGCAGTTCTTC; cdr3_aa: CASSWGQWGSEQFF
v_call: TRBV18; j_call: TRBJ2-1; clone_size: NA; d_call: TRBD2; cdr3_nt: TGTGCCAGCTCACCACCTCCTTCCGTAATGTTCCGGGGGGGGGAGCAGTTCTTC; cdr3_aa: CASSPPPSVMFRGGEQFF
v_call: TRBV6-1; j_call: TRBJ2-3; clone_size: NA; d_call: NA; cdr3_nt: TGTGCCAGCAGTCCCACCAGGGATACGCAGTATTTT; cdr3_aa: CASSPTRDTQYF
v_call: TRBV5-4; j_call: TRBJ2-5; clone_size: NA; d_call: NA; cdr3_nt: TGTGCCAGCAGCTTGGTCCCCGGGTCGGGGGAGACCCAGTACTTC; cdr3_aa: CASSLVPGSGETQYF
v_call: TRBV6-2/TRBV6-3; j_call: TRBJ2-7; clone_size: NA; d_call: TRBD1; cdr3_nt: TGTGCCAGCAGCATGGCAGGGGGGCAGTACTTC; cdr3_aa: CASSMAGGQYF
v_call: TRBV4-1; j_call: TRBJ2-6; clone_size: NA; d_call: TRBD2; cdr3_nt: TGCGCCAGCAGCCAAGCGGTGGCGGGGGGGGTCGTAGGGGCCAACGTCCTGACTTTC; cdr3_aa: CASSQAVAGGVVGANVLTF
v_call: TRBV30; j_call: TRBJ2-3; clone_size: NA; d_call: TRBD2; cdr3_nt: TGTGCCTGGAGTGTTAAGCGGGGGGGCGCAGATACGCAGTATTTT; cdr3_aa: CAWSVKRGGADTQYF
v_call: TRBV11-2; j_call: TRBJ2-6; clone_size: once; d_call: NA; cdr3_nt: TGTGCCAGCAATAGCCCGGTCTCTGGGGCCAACGTCCTGACTTTC; cdr3_aa: CASNSPVSGANVLTF
v_call: TRBV6-8; j_call: TRBJ1-5; clone_size: NA; d_call: TRBD1; cdr3_nt: TGTGCCAGCAGCCTCAGGGACAGGGGCAACGCCCCAAATCAGCCCCAGCATTTT; cdr3_aa: CASSLRDRGNAPNQPQHF
v_call: TRBV6-4; j_call: TRBJ2-1; clone_size: NA; d_call: NA; cdr3_nt: TGTGCCAGCAGTGACTTCCTAGCGAGCTCCTACAATGAGCAGTTCTTC; cdr3_aa: CASSDFLASSYNEQFF